A selection of T cell receptor beta chains follows, all from one sample in a study of shared clonotypes between healthy human individuals. Here immunoSEQ multiplex PCR was the method, and the copy in TCRdb shows in-frame clones only, minus some. The data hold about 2.4 million clones, with 90% to 95% observed a single time. Sequenced input: naive CD4+ T cells from PBMCs. The receptors were gathered from a man between 18 and 35 years old in good health. Some clones in this sample may be carry-over from other donors' samples. Both conserved end residues are part of each CDR3. D genes are given only for firm matches. A row's size may be missing; if present it is once, few, many or a size class.

CDR3	DNA	size	J	V	D
CASSAGTSVLLNIQYF	TGTGCCAGCAGCGCCGGGACTAGCGTTTTACTGAACATTCAGTACTTC	.	TRBJ2-4	TRBV6-4	TRBD2
CASRRQGGTEAFF	TGTGCCAGCAGACGACAGGGGGGAACTGAAGCTTTCTTT	.	TRBJ1-1	TRBV7-6	TRBD1
CASSATGTYEQYF	TGTGCCAGCAGCGCGACAGGGACCTACGAGCAGTACTTC	.	TRBJ2-7	TRBV9	TRBD1
CASSRRLGTEQYF	TGCGCCAGCAGCCGCAGGTTGGGGACAGAGCAGTACTTC	.	TRBJ2-7	TRBV4-3	.
CASSLLGTRNTGELFF	TGTGCCAGCAGTTTATTAGGGACTAGAAACACCGGGGAGCTGTTTTTT	.	TRBJ2-2	TRBV28	TRBD2
CASKERSSYGYTF	TGTGCCAGCAAAGAACGGAGTTCTTATGGCTACACCTTC	.	TRBJ1-2	TRBV7-6	.
CSVERGRSQYF	TGCAGCGTTGAAAGAGGGCGGAGTCAGTACTTC	.	TRBJ2-7	TRBV29-1	.
CASSLMGQPSGNTIYF	TGTGCCAGCAGCTTAATGGGACAGCCGAGTGGAAACACCATATATTTT	.	TRBJ1-3	TRBV7-8	TRBD1
CASSRGAFGGSGTGELFF	TGTGCCAGCAGCCGAGGGGCGTTCGGCGGGAGTGGAACCGGGGAGCTGTTTTTT	.	TRBJ2-2	TRBV7-9	TRBD2
CASSRGGLPSLTDTQYF	TGCGCCAGCAGCCGGGGAGGACTTCCCTCTCTCACAGATACGCAGTATTTT	.	TRBJ2-3	TRBV4-3	.
CASSGYTGTGLEQFF	TGTGCCAGCAGCGGATATACCGGGACAGGGCTTGAGCAGTTCTTC	.	TRBJ2-1	TRBV7-3	TRBD1
CASTPSRTLGTDTQYF	TGTGCCAGCACCCCCTCGCGGACCCTTGGCACAGATACGCAGTATTTT	once	TRBJ2-3	TRBV9	.
CASSEPKRDSSYGYTF	TGTGCCAGCAGCGAACCTAAGCGGGACAGCTCCTATGGCTACACCTTC	.	TRBJ1-2	TRBV21-1	.
CASSYSGQGSDEKLFF	TGTGCCAGCAGTTACTCCGGACAGGGGTCGGATGAAAAACTGTTTTTT	.	TRBJ1-4	TRBV6-6	TRBD1
CASSLPSDTQYF	TGCGCCAGCAGCTTGCCATCAGATACGCAGTATTTT	once	TRBJ2-3	TRBV5-1	.
CASSDPTTSGVKKTQYF	TGTGCCAGCAGTGACCCCACGACTAGCGGGGTCAAGAAGACCCAGTACTTC	.	TRBJ2-5	TRBV25-1	TRBD2
CSAVRTGEQFF	TGCAGTGCTGTCCGGACAGGGGAGCAGTTCTTC	.	TRBJ2-1	TRBV20-1	TRBD1
CASSLGLAGSYNEQFF	TGTGCCAGCAGCTTGGGGCTAGCGGGGTCCTACAATGAGCAGTTCTTC	.	TRBJ2-1	TRBV5-6	TRBD2